Included here is one T cell receptor (beta chain) sequence, with context. Libraries were prepared by immunoSEQ multiplex PCR; TCRdb keeps only in-frame clonotypes and omits some of them. The table records under 250,000 clones, roughly 78% of them present only once. This specimen comes from a study of blood T cell repertoires in COVID-19. The CDR3 spans 16 residues. V was pared by 2 bases and J by 0 bases, with 3 bases of the junction left unmatched. Germline V lookup: CDR1 LGHNA, CDR2 YSLEER. The TCR was taken from a woman between 40 and 55 years old with acute or convalescent COVID-19. This rearrangement joins TRBV4-3 to TRBJ2-3, with 9 bases lining up with TRBD2. Sequences were obtained from peripheral blood. CDR3 in amino acids: CASSQRLAVSTDTQYF. DNA for the CDR3: TGCGCCAGCAGCCAAAGACTAGCGGTGAGCACAGATACGCAGTATTTT.